This paragraph reports one TCR beta chain. Antigen unknown. The data originate from a study of vaccination effects on CD4 cells after COVID-19. Study-wide context: The ViraFEST assay expanded antigen-specific CD4+ T cells with viral peptide pools before sequencing. Each participant was given two doses of one vaccine (BNT162b2 or mRNA-1273). Sampling occurred 16 days and one week pre-vaccination in two convalescent patients.

The authors isolated CD4+ T cells after more than eight days of culture. Using immunoSEQ multiplex PCR, the repertoire was profiled, and TCRdb retains in-frame clones only, with some absent. The sample lists under 50,000 clones, around 76% seen once, with 8.6% in the top ten. Sequenced material: CD4+ T cells from PBMCs cultured without peptide, taken before COVID-19 vaccination. The receptor's source is a human donor who had a prior SARS-CoV-2 infection.

This chain's CDR3 is CASSSSGTGNEKLFF. DNA of the CDR3: TGTGCCAGCAGTTCCTCCGGGACGGGGAATGAAAAACTGTTTTTT. The genes are TRBV6-6 and TRBJ1-4; D perhaps matches TRBD1 (5 bases). V was cut by 4 bases and J by 5 bases, with 14 bases left in between. CDR1 and CDR2 from the germline V gene are MNHNY and SVGAGI (reference sequence). This CDR3 comprises 15 residues.